The clone carrying this TCR beta chain was observed a single time. This specimen belongs to a study of CD8 T cells in Susac syndrome. An amount of RNA that ranged from roughly 0.45 to 1 ug was reverse transcribed with random hexamers. A multiplex approach, immunoSEQ multiplex PCR, amplified TCR beta CDR3 across 54 Vbeta and 13 Jbeta. TCRdb used MiXCR to reprocess the immunoSEQ multiplex PCR reads, holding one entry per CDR3 protein. The data contain some 260,000 distinct CDR3 sequences, approximately 85% of them singletons. This CDR3 has 12 amino acids. From germline, CDR1 is MDHEN and CDR2 SYDVKM. V lost 3 bases, J lost 3 bases, and 6 bases lay in between. The authors carried out high-throughput sequencing of TCR beta. They applied it to CD8+ and CD4+ T cells obtained from blood. Isolation of CD8+ and CD4+ T cells was performed negatively, whereas enrichment of TEMRA cells was done by FACS.

The clonotype originates from a human donor with multiple sclerosis. Sequenced sample: CD8+ T cells from PBMCs. The chain has TRBV28 and TRBJ2-7, with D hard to call. The CDR3 spells CASSFVHYEQYF. The CDR3 DNA is TGTGCCAGCAGTTTCGTCCACTACGAGCAGTACTTC.